These 26 T cell receptor beta chains share one sample of origin, sequenced in a study of human T cells and chemical hapten exposure. The time point here: pre-sensitization, week 0. Treatment denoted: therapeutic diphenylcyclopropenone sensitization with weekly scalp DPC. In TCRdb, the RACE reads were re-called with MiXCR into one record per CDR3 protein. The sample shows about 260,000 distinct CDR3 sequences, about 9% of them seen only once. The material sequenced was whole blood, taken in connection with sensitization to the hapten diphenylcyclopropenone (DPC). These receptors came from a woman aged 40 to 55 with alopecia areata. Some clones in this sample may be carry-over from other donors' samples.

This clonotype was detected only once. The rearrangement links TRBV28 to TRBJ1-5, with 11 bases fitting TRBD1. V shed 10 bases and J 4 bases; nucleotides not matched to a gene: 6. The CDR3 runs to 14 residues. The germline V gene encodes CDR1 MDHEN and CDR2 SYDVKM. CDR3 nucleotides: TGTGCCATCAGGACAGGGGGCCCTAATCAGCCCCAGCATTTT. As protein: CAIRTGGPNQPQHF.

The chain has TRBV4-2 and TRBJ2-5, with D hard to call. The CDR3 is made up of 14 amino acids. Trimming took off 0 bases at V and 1 base at J, with 6 bases between the two ends. The V gene's germline CDR1 is LGHNA and CDR2 YNFKEQ. This CDR3 reads CASSQERVQETQYF. The DNA for the CDR3 is TGTGCCAGCAGCCAAGAGAGAGTCCAAGAGACCCAGTACTTC.

This clonotype was detected ten times or more. V usage is TRBV29-1 and J usage is TRBJ2-6; D is undetermined. The CDR3 totals 14 residues. The V gene's germline CDR1 is SQVTM and CDR2 ANQGSEA. Trimming removed 4 bases at V and 0 bases at J, with 7 bases between. The CDR3 is CSVGLNSGANVLTF. CDR3 nucleotides: TGCAGCGTTGGCCTAAACTCTGGGGCCAACGTCCTGACTTTC.

This clonotype was recorded a few times. The CDR3 protein is CASSPQGANYEQYF. The CDR3 bases are TGTGCCAGCAGTCCGCAGGGGGCGAACTACGAGCAGTACTTC. The chain employs TRBV27 and TRBJ2-7; 8 nucleotides match TRBD1. V gave up 5 bases and J gave up 3 bases; unmatched junction bases: 6. The CDR3 consists of 14 residues. The V gene's germline CDR1 is MNHEY and CDR2 SMNVEV (reference sequence).

This clonotype has only a few counts. The chain is built from TRBV11-2 and TRBJ1-3; possible D gene TRBD1, 5 bases. Germline lookup yields CDR1 SGHAT and CDR2 FQNNGV. The CDR3 contains 18 residues. Trimming stripped 3 bases from V and 4 bases from J, with 22 bases between. The CDR3 sequence is CASSFRDPGGYVGNTIYF. DNA of the CDR3: TGTGCCAGCAGCTTCCGGGACCCTGGAGGTTACGTCGGAAACACCATATATTTT.

The chain uses TRBV5-1 and TRBJ2-3; D is unclear. The CDR3 is 17 residues long. CDR1 and CDR2 from the germline V gene are SGHRS and YFSETQ. The V end lost 0 bases, the J end lost 0 bases, and 14 bases lay between the germline ends. CDR3 DNA sequence: TGCGCCAGCAGCTTGGCGGCCCTAGGTTCTAGCACAGATACGCAGTATTTT. Translating gives CASSLAALGSSTDTQYF.

This sequence joins TRBV5-1 and TRBJ2-4; TRBD1 matches at 7 bases. There are 16 residues in the CDR3. V was clipped by 2 bases and J by 1 base; unmatched bases: 6. Germline V gene data show CDR1 as SGHRS and CDR2 as YFSETQ. The CDR3 is CASSLEARGAKNIQYF. In DNA, the CDR3 is TGCGCCAGCAGCTTAGAGGCCAGGGGGGCCAAAAACATTCAGTACTTC.

This clonotype was seen more than once but under ten times. The rearrangement joins TRBV4-1 to TRBJ2-5; tentatively, D is TRBD1 or TRBD2 (6 bases each). V was trimmed by 1 base and J by 4 bases, leaving 16 bases between them. The CDR3 consists of 16 residues. Germline CDR1 reads MGHRA; CDR2 reads YSYEKL. The CDR3 loop is CASSQGGGGSRETQYF. CDR3 DNA: TGCGCCAGCAGCCAAGGAGGAGGGGGGTCCCGAGAGACCCAGTACTTC.

This chain uses TRBV5-6 with TRBJ2-2; 8 bases fit TRBD1. The CDR3 covers 15 residues. Germline loops: CDR1 SGHDT, CDR2 YYEEEE. J gave up 5 bases and V 4 bases, and 7 bases lay outside the gene matches. CDR3 nucleotide sequence: TGTGCCAGCAGCGCCAGGACAGGGCCAACCGGGGAGCTGTTTTTT. This translates into CASSARTGPTGELFF.

This clonotype was seen repeatedly, ten times or more. V and J are TRBV20-1 and TRBJ1-4, with a tentative D call TRBD1 (5 bases). Between the trimmed V and J ends, which lost 0 bases and 0 bases, there was a span of 17 bases. Germline CDR1 DFQATT, CDR2 SNEGSKA (reference sequence). The CDR3 length is 18 residues. For the CDR3, the DNA is TGCAGTGCTAGAGATCTGAGGGGCTATTCTGCAACTAATGAAAAACTGTTTTTT. Its translation: CSARDLRGYSATNEKLFF.

The V and J genes are TRBV27 and TRBJ1-1; 9 nucleotides match TRBD1. The CDR3 covers 14 residues. Germline CDR1 reads MNHEY; CDR2 reads SMNVEV (reference sequence). The V gene end was trimmed by 5 bases and the J gene end by 4 bases; junction bases not matched to a gene: 5. As DNA, the CDR3 is TGTGCCAGCAGTCTACAGGGGGCGGGCACTGAAGCTTTCTTT. This codes for CASSLQGAGTEAFF.

This clonotype turned up a few times. The DNA of the CDR3 is TGCGGGGCTGTTTGGGCAGACAGTGGCTACACCTTC. The encoded protein is CGAVWADSGYTF. This sequence joins TRBV29-1 and TRBJ1-2; TRBD1 might be the D (5 bases). This CDR3 has 12 amino acids. Germline V gene sequence: CDR1 SQVTM, CDR2 ANQGSEA.

The chain links TRBV6-6 to TRBJ1-5; D gene ambiguous. The V end was cut by 5 bases, the J end by 9 bases, with 8 bases between. The CDR3 is 11 amino acids. Per the germline V gene, CDR1 is MNHNY and CDR2 is SVGAGI (reference sequence). Here the CDR3 reads CASSQTGPQHF. As DNA, the CDR3 is TGTGCCAGCAGTCAAACGGGGCCCCAGCATTTT.

The CDR3 loop is CASSPSVARTGDNEQFF. The CDR3 nucleotides read TGTGCCAGCAGCCCGAGCGTGGCCCGGACCGGGGACAATGAGCAGTTCTTC. The J gene is TRBJ2-1, the V gene TRBV4-2; a weak D match, TRBD2 (5 bases). There are 17 residues in the CDR3. Germline V gene sequence: CDR1 LGHNA, CDR2 YNFKEQ. Deletions cut 4 bases from V and 5 bases from J, with 21 bases between.

The V and J genes are TRBV29-1 and TRBJ1-4; D uncertain. V lost 6 bases, J lost 0 bases, and 8 bases lay in between. Germline CDR1 is SQVTM and CDR2 is ANQGSEA. There are 13 residues in the CDR3. This CDR3 reads CSVRYSTNEKLFF. The CDR3 nucleotides are TGCAGCGTACGATATTCAACTAATGAAAAACTGTTTTTT.

This clonotype has more than one count but fewer than ten. CDR3 residues: CSAETGGSKNIQYF. The DNA of the CDR3 is TGCAGTGCTGAGACAGGGGGCTCCAAAAACATTCAGTACTTC. This sequence joins TRBV20-1 and TRBJ2-4; 10 bases map to TRBD1. The junction had 3 bases not matched to a gene; V was cut back by 5 bases and J by 2 bases. Germline CDR1 and CDR2: DFQATT and SNEGSKA (reference sequence). This CDR3 region has 14 residues.

The sample holds many counts of this clonotype. The chain has TRBV7-2 and TRBJ2-7; 12 nucleotides line up with TRBD2. Germline loops: CDR1 SGHTA, CDR2 FQGNSA. The CDR3 contains 15 residues. The V and J ends lost 5 bases and 3 bases, in that order; junction bases with no gene match: 5. The CDR3, as DNA: TGTGCCAGCAGCCCCCGGGGACTAGCGGGCTACGAGCAGTACTTC. It codes for CASSPRGLAGYEQYF.

This clonotype appeared a few times. This sequence joins TRBV4-2 and TRBJ1-3; unclear D gene. V was trimmed by 1 base and J by 4 bases, leaving 14 bases between them. This CDR3 is 16 amino acids long. Per the germline V gene, CDR1 is LGHNA and CDR2 is YNFKEQ. The CDR3 here is CASSQASGASGNTIYF. The CDR3 region has the DNA TGTGCCAGCAGCCAAGCTTCGGGAGCCTCCGGAAACACCATATATTTT.

The genes are TRBV7-2 and TRBJ1-4; 8 bases align to TRBD1. The CDR3 runs to 14 residues. CDR1 is SGHTA, CDR2 FQGNSA, per germline. V was pared by 5 bases and J by 6 bases, with 5 bases of the junction left unmatched. The CDR3 loop reads CASSVRGPYEKLFF. The CDR3 bases are TGTGCCAGCAGCGTCAGGGGGCCGTATGAAAAACTGTTTTTT.

This clonotype was counted many times. The chain recombines TRBV6-2 or TRBV6-3 with TRBJ2-5; unclear D gene. The CDR3 is 11 amino acids. The ends were cut back, 5 bases at V and 0 bases at J, with 1 base in the middle. Germline CDR1 MNHEY, CDR2 SVGEGT. CDR3 coding DNA: TGTGCCAGCAGTAACCAAGAGACCCAGTACTTC. Translating gives CASSNQETQYF.

The V call is TRBV5-4, the J call TRBJ2-3, with TRBD2 matching over 8 bases. The CDR3 spans 14 residues. V lost 7 bases, J lost 0 bases, and 4 bases stayed unmatched. Germline V gene data show CDR1 as SGHNT and CDR2 as YYREEE (reference sequence). The CDR3 coding sequence is TGTGCCAGCCATCAGCGGGAGAGCACAGATACGCAGTATTTT. As protein: CASHQRESTDTQYF.

V and J are TRBV5-1 and TRBJ2-5, with 10 positions matching TRBD1. V lost 5 bases, J lost 6 bases, and 13 bases stayed unmatched. This CDR3 has 16 amino acids. Looked up from germline, CDR1 is SGHRS and CDR2 is YFSETQ. The CDR3 protein is CASSLVAGTGVQTQYF. In DNA form, the CDR3 reads TGCGCCAGCAGTCTCGTAGCCGGGACAGGGGTACAGACCCAGTACTTC. The entire variable domain, with the rest obtained from reference TRBV5-1 and TRBJ2-5, is as follows: KAGVTQTPRYLIKTRGQQVTLSCSPISGHRSVSWYQQTPGQGLQFLFEYFSETQRNKGNFPGRFSGRQFSNSRSEMNVSTLELGDSALYLCASSLVAGTGVQTQYFGPGTRLLVL.

This clonotype was seen a handful of times. Since the CDR3 does not end with the conserved phenylalanine or tryptophan, this likely comes from a read error. The DNA is left out, because the CDR3 cannot be placed on it with certainty; the CDR3 is given as TCRdb lists it. The chain links TRBV27 to TRBJ1-2; TRBD1, the D gene given by the table, was not confirmed from the DNA. The CDR3 numbers 10 amino acids, ends counted. CDR1 is MNHEY and CDR2 is SMNVEV in the germline V gene (reference sequence). The CDR3: CASSDARQPV.

In its sample, this clonotype was seen many times. The rearrangement uses TRBV2 and TRBJ2-3; tentatively, D is TRBD1 (5 bases). Trimming cost V 7 bases and J 11 bases, with 22 bases left between them. The germline CDR1 and CDR2 sequences are SNHLY and FYNNEI. The CDR3 is 14 residues long. Here the CDR3 DNA reads TGTGCCAGCAATTTAGGGGCAGCCCTCCGAGTGCAGTATTTT. Translated, it gives CASNLGAALRVQYF.

The rearrangement uses TRBV2 and TRBJ1-4; D call uncertain. This CDR3 has 13 residues. CDR1 is SNHLY, CDR2 FYNNEI, per germline. The V and J ends lost 7 bases and 4 bases respectively, with 10 bases between them. The CDR3 region has the DNA TGTGCCAGCAAGATGGAGATTAATGAAAAACTGTTTTTT. Protein: CASKMEINEKLFF.

V and J are TRBV6-1 and TRBJ2-6, with D possibly being TRBD1 or TRBD2 (6 bases each). The CDR3 consists of 15 residues. CDR1 and CDR2 (germline): MNHNS, SASEGT. Trimming took off 11 bases at V and 0 bases at J, with 14 bases between the two ends. The CDR3 region is CAGGTPNSGANVLTF. CDR3 DNA: TGTGCCGGAGGGACACCTAACTCTGGGGCCAACGTCCTGACTTTC.